Each of the 31 T cell receptor beta chains below was sequenced from the same sample in a study of cytotoxic CD8 clonotypes in ibrutinib-treated CLL. The table came from immunoSEQ multiplex PCR; TCRdb's copy has only in-frame clones and leaves some out. The repertoire includes 30,000 or so clones, roughly 60% of them detected once, and about 14% sits in the top ten. This specimen was PBMCs, taken before ibrutinib treatment. The receptors were sampled from a human donor with chronic lymphocytic leukemia.

This rearrangement joins TRBV2 to TRBJ2-3; D is possibly TRBD1 or TRBD2 (6 bases each). Germline V gene data show CDR1 as SNHLY and CDR2 as FYNNEI. This CDR3 has 15 amino acids. V dropped 6 bases and J dropped 5 bases, with 18 bases sitting between them. The chain's CDR3 is CASSPPWGAIDTQYF. The CDR3 nucleotides read TGTGCCAGCAGCCCCCCGTGGGGGGCCATAGATACGCAGTATTTT.

This clone appeared a single time. The CDR3 reads CASSLTIQENEQFF. CDR3 nucleotide sequence: TGCGCCAGCAGTTTGACAATCCAGGAGAATGAGCAGTTCTTC. This sequence joins TRBV5-1 and TRBJ2-1; D not certain. V was clipped by 5 bases and J by 7 bases, with 16 bases between them. This CDR3 spans 14 amino acids. Looked up from germline, CDR1 is SGHRS and CDR2 is YFSETQ.

This clone was counted only a few times. The chain combines TRBV2 with TRBJ2-5; 7 nucleotides agree with TRBD1. Unmatched junction bases numbered 13, after V lost 8 bases and J lost 4 bases. Germline V gene lookup returns CDR1 SNHLY and CDR2 FYNNEI. This CDR3 has 15 residues. Written as DNA, the CDR3 is TGTGCCAGCCAGGGTGGTGAGGGGGCAGGAGAGACCCAGTACTTC. Amino acids: CASQGGEGAGETQYF. Using reference TRBV2 and TRBJ2-5 for the parts outside the CDR3, the full variable domain is EPEVTQTPSHQVTQMGQEVILRCVPISNHLYFYWYRQILGQKVEFLVSFYNNEISEKSEIFDDQFSVERPDGSNFTLKIRSTKLEDSAMYFCASQGGEGAGETQYFGPGTRLLVL.

The rearrangement links TRBV11-2 to TRBJ2-2; 7 bases align to TRBD2. The germline V gene encodes CDR1 SGHAT and CDR2 FQNNGV. V gave up 4 bases and J gave up 0 bases; unmatched junction bases: 5. The CDR3 runs to 16 residues. The CDR3: CASSSDSGANTGELFF. DNA for the CDR3: TGTGCCAGCAGCTCCGACAGCGGGGCGAACACCGGGGAGCTGTTTTTT.

Details on this clone: The same CDR3 arises from other DNA sequences in this sample as well. The V gene is TRBV5-6, the J gene TRBJ2-7; D may be TRBD2 (5 bases). Germline lookup yields CDR1 SGHDT and CDR2 YYEEEE. Between the trimmed V and J ends, which lost 2 bases and 5 bases, there was a span of 11 bases. This CDR3 spans 13 amino acids. The CDR3 DNA is TGTGCCAGCAGCTTTCCCGGGGAGCACGAGCAGTACTTC. Translated: CASSFPGEHEQYF.

This clone was observed a handful of times. The J gene is TRBJ2-3, the V gene TRBV14; D perhaps matches TRBD1 (5 bases). V lost 0 bases, J lost 9 bases, and 10 bases lay in between. The CDR3 extends over 13 amino acids. Looked up from germline, CDR1 is SGHDN and CDR2 is FVKESK. The CDR3 DNA reads as TGTGCCAGCAGCCAAGATAGGCAGGGAACGCAGTATTTT. Translating gives CASSQDRQGTQYF.

The chain links TRBV5-1 to TRBJ2-7, with D possibly being TRBD1 (6 bases). CDR1 and CDR2 from the germline V gene are SGHRS and YFSETQ. This CDR3 spans 16 amino acids. Trimming shortened V by 3 bases and J by 4 bases, and 20 bases separated the two germline ends. This CDR3 reads CASSWGTRGGAYEQYF. CDR3 sequence (DNA): TGCGCCAGCAGCTGGGGGACCAGGGGTGGTGCTTACGAGCAGTACTTC.

This clone was detected once. V and J are TRBV15 and TRBJ2-7; possibly TRBD1 or TRBD2 for D (6 bases each). The CDR3 consists of 15 residues. Trimming removed 0 bases at V and 5 bases at J, with 14 bases between. CDR1 and CDR2 from the germline V gene are LNHNV and YYDKDF (reference sequence). CDR3 residues: CATSRDHSGADEQYF. The DNA of the CDR3 is TGTGCCACCAGCAGAGATCACTCGGGGGCCGACGAGCAGTACTTC. Full variable domain (remainder filled in from reference TRBV15 and TRBJ2-7): DAMVIQNPRYQVTQFGKPVTLSCSQTLNHNVMYWYQQKSSQAPKLLFHYYDKDFNNEADTPDNFQSRRPNTSFCFLDIRSPGLGDTAMYLCATSRDHSGADEQYFGPGTRLTVT.

This sequence joins TRBV5-6 and TRBJ2-7; maybe TRBD1 (5 bases). Between the trimmed V and J ends, which lost 4 bases and 4 bases, there was a span of 18 bases. The CDR3 spans 15 residues. CDR1 and CDR2 (germline): SGHDT, YYEEEE. The CDR3 nucleotides are TGTGCCAGCAGCCGATCCTGGGGCTTAAGGTACGAGCAGTACTTC. It codes for CASSRSWGLRYEQYF.

The gene calls are TRBV7-9 and TRBJ1-1; D not certain. The CDR3 consists of 12 residues. The germline V and J ends were trimmed by 3 bases and 6 bases, with 8 bases remaining between them. The germline gives CDR1 SEHNR, CDR2 FQNEAQ (reference sequence). Here the CDR3 reads CASSFGSAEAFF. In DNA, the CDR3 is TGTGCCAGCAGCTTCGGCAGTGCTGAAGCTTTCTTT.

The chain uses TRBV5-1 and TRBJ2-5; no firm D call. Between the trimmed V and J ends, which lost 0 bases and 5 bases, there was a span of 8 bases. CDR1 and CDR2 from the germline V gene are SGHRS and YFSETQ. This CDR3 comprises 13 residues. The CDR3 region has the DNA TGCGCCAGCAGCTTGGCCCTAGGGGAGACCCAGTACTTC. It specifies CASSLALGETQYF. Based on the CDR3 plus reference TRBV5-1 and TRBJ2-5, the full variable domain is KAGVTQTPRYLIKTRGQQVTLSCSPISGHRSVSWYQQTPGQGLQFLFEYFSETQRNKGNFPGRFSGRQFSNSRSEMNVSTLELGDSALYLCASSLALGETQYFGPGTRLLVL.

This clone was counted a single time. The chain links TRBV18 to TRBJ1-5; tentative D call: TRBD1 (5 bases). Trimming took 2 bases from V and 1 from J, leaving 12 bases between them. Germline assignment: CDR1 KGHSH and CDR2 LQKENI. This CDR3 comprises 16 residues. The CDR3 spells CASSPGSGLSNQPQHF. The CDR3 region has the DNA TGTGCCAGCTCACCAGGGTCAGGGTTAAGCAATCAGCCCCAGCATTTT.

V usage is TRBV19 and J usage is TRBJ2-7, with a possible D match to TRBD2 (5 bases). Trimming removed 5 bases from V and 4 bases from J, with 21 bases in between. This CDR3 comprises 16 residues. CDR1 is LNHDA, CDR2 SQIVND, per germline (reference sequence). The CDR3: CASSPWGDGSPYEQYF. The CDR3, as DNA: TGTGCCAGTAGTCCCTGGGGAGATGGGTCTCCTTACGAGCAGTACTTC.

The chain is built from TRBV9 and TRBJ2-5; a weak D match, TRBD1 (5 bases). This CDR3 has 13 residues. The V gene lost 3 bases and the J gene lost 5 bases, with 11 bases spanning the gap. Germline values: CDR1 SGDLS, CDR2 YYNGEE. CDR3 coding DNA: TGTGCCAGCAGCGCCGACAGCCCCGAGACCCAGTACTTC. Protein: CASSADSPETQYF.

V is TRBV6-6 and J is TRBJ2-1, with TRBD2 identical over 12 bases. Per germline, CDR1 MNHNY and CDR2 SVGAGI (reference sequence). The CDR3 extends over 16 amino acids. V lost 1 base and J lost 6; bases outside the gene matches: 4. The CDR3 here is CASSYYLAGGVNEQFF. The CDR3 bases are TGTGCCAGCAGTTACTACCTAGCGGGAGGGGTCAATGAGCAGTTCTTC.

This clone occurred once. The chain links TRBV6-5 to TRBJ1-4; 7 bases line up with TRBD1. CDR1 is MNHEY, CDR2 SVGAGI, per germline. The CDR3 contains 15 residues. Trimming at V came to 5 bases and at J to 6 bases, leaving 9 bases not matched to a gene. The DNA for the CDR3 is TGTGCCAGCAGTCAAAACAGGGGAAGTCATGAAAAACTGTTTTTT. Translated: CASSQNRGSHEKLFF.

The chain links TRBV5-1 to TRBJ1-1; no clear D. Germline CDR1 and CDR2: SGHRS and YFSETQ. CDR3 length: 14 amino acids. V lost 4 bases and J 4 bases, leaving 14 bases between the germline ends. CDR3 DNA sequence: TGCGCCAGCAGCCCCTCACAGCCGAGCACTGAAGCTTTCTTT. This codes for CASSPSQPSTEAFF. The full variable domain, rest sourced from reference TRBV5-1 and TRBJ1-1, is KAGVTQTPRYLIKTRGQQVTLSCSPISGHRSVSWYQQTPGQGLQFLFEYFSETQRNKGNFPGRFSGRQFSNSRSEMNVSTLELGDSALYLCASSPSQPSTEAFFGQGTRLTVV.

The gene calls are TRBV5-1 and TRBJ2-1; D perhaps matches TRBD2 (6 bases). Deletions cut 2 bases from V and 3 bases from J, with 9 bases between. This CDR3 is built from 14 residues. From germline, CDR1 is SGHRS and CDR2 YFSETQ. The CDR3 reads CASSFDSGYNEQFF. The CDR3 region has the DNA TGCGCCAGCAGCTTTGATAGCGGCTACAATGAGCAGTTCTTC.

CDR3 amino acids: CASSPGQGFSTDTQYF. As DNA, the CDR3 is TGTGCCAGCTCGCCGGGACAGGGGTTTAGCACAGATACGCAGTATTTT. J is TRBJ2-3 and V is TRBV18; 10 nucleotides agree with TRBD1. In germline, CDR1 is KGHSH, CDR2 LQKENI. The CDR3 length is 16 residues. Trimming cost V 6 bases and J 0 bases; bases outside gene matches: 6.

The chain employs TRBV7-6 and TRBJ2-7; 7 nucleotides align to TRBD2. Trimming took 1 base from V and 3 from J; bases not matched to a gene: 9. The CDR3 consists of 16 residues. Germline lookup yields CDR1 SGHVS and CDR2 FNYEAQ. The DNA for the CDR3 is TGTGCCAGCAGCTTAGGATCCGGGACTACCTACTACGAGCAGTACTTC. Amino acid sequence: CASSLGSGTTYYEQYF.

The rearrangement uses TRBV19 and TRBJ2-1; D remains ambiguous. Germline values: CDR1 LNHDA, CDR2 SQIVND (reference sequence). Between the trimmed V and J ends, which lost 1 base and 7 bases, there was a span of 8 bases. CDR3 length equals 13 residues. The chain's CDR3 is CASSIAIPNEQFF. CDR3 nucleotides: TGTGCCAGTAGTATAGCAATACCAAATGAGCAGTTCTTC.

The rearrangement links TRBV5-1 to TRBJ2-5; 8 bases fit TRBD2. The germline V gene encodes CDR1 SGHRS and CDR2 YFSETQ. Trimming at V came to 7 bases and at J to 5 bases, leaving 7 bases not matched to a gene. The CDR3 runs to 13 residues. This CDR3 is CASPREGRETQYF. The CDR3 DNA sequence: TGCGCCAGCCCTCGGGAGGGCCGGGAGACCCAGTACTTC.

V usage is TRBV27 and J usage is TRBJ2-7; the D is unclear. CDR1 and CDR2 from the germline V gene are MNHEY and SMNVEV (reference sequence). V lost 6 bases and J lost 4, with 16 bases in between. The CDR3 totals 14 residues. CDR3 in DNA: TGTGCCAGCAGCTACGCTGGTTCGTATTACGAGCAGTACTTC. Encoded protein: CASSYAGSYYEQYF.

This clone was counted only a few times. CDR3 in amino acids: CASSPSTDTQYF. CDR3 nucleotides: TGCGCCAGCAGCCCGAGCACAGATACGCAGTATTTT. The chain couples TRBV5-1 to TRBJ2-3; D gene unclear. The CDR3 has 12 amino acids. V gave up 4 bases and J gave up 0 bases, with 3 bases separating them. From germline, CDR1 is SGHRS and CDR2 YFSETQ.

This clone was detected a few times. The chain combines TRBV2 with TRBJ2-7, with 8 positions matching TRBD1. Germline assignment: CDR1 SNHLY and CDR2 FYNNEI. With 2 bases clipped from V and 2 bases from J, the junction kept 5 bases outside the gene matches. The CDR3 is 15 residues long. The CDR3 sequence is CASSEYGQGTYEQYF. In DNA, the CDR3 is TGTGCCAGCAGTGAATACGGACAGGGCACCTACGAGCAGTACTTC.

This clone was counted a single time. V and J are TRBV4-1 and TRBJ2-7; a possible D gene is TRBD1 (6 bases). The CDR3 has 14 residues. V shed 4 bases and J shed 1 base, with 11 bases lying between them. Looked up from germline, CDR1 is MGHRA and CDR2 is YSYEKL. CDR3 region: CASSPRQVSYEQYF. The CDR3 region has the DNA TGCGCCAGCAGCCCCCGACAGGTTTCCTACGAGCAGTACTTC.

This clone was seen a few times. The chain carries TRBV7-9 and TRBJ1-2, with 11 bases that match TRBD1. Germline V lookup: CDR1 SEHNR, CDR2 FQNEAQ (reference sequence). V was clipped by 5 bases and J by 12 bases; unmatched bases: 5. This CDR3 is 12 amino acids long. CDR3 amino acids: CASSLDRGRNTF. Written as DNA, the CDR3 is TGTGCCAGCAGCCTGGACAGGGGGCGTAACACCTTC.

V is TRBV6-5 and J is TRBJ1-2, with D uncertain. Germline V gene sequence: CDR1 MNHEY, CDR2 SVGAGI. This CDR3 is 12 amino acids long. The V end was cut by 5 bases, the J end by 5 bases, with 9 bases between. The CDR3 region has the DNA TGTGCCAGCAGTCGCCGGGGTTATGGCTACACCTTC. It is translated as CASSRRGYGYTF.

This clone was seen a handful of times. The chain joins TRBV18 to TRBJ1-2; 9 bases align to TRBD1. Unmatched junction bases numbered 7, after V lost 4 bases and J lost 4 bases. Germline values: CDR1 KGHSH, CDR2 LQKENI. The CDR3 is 15 residues long. CDR3 sequence reads: CASSLPGQGSYGYTF. CDR3 in DNA: TGTGCCAGCTCACTGCCGGGACAGGGAAGCTATGGCTACACCTTC. The full variable domain, its missing parts supplied by reference TRBV18 and TRBJ1-2, is NAGVMQNPRHLVRRRGQEARLRCSPMKGHSHVYWYRQLPEEGLKFMVYLQKENIIDESGMPKERFSAEFPKEGPSILRIQQVVRGDSAAYFCASSLPGQGSYGYTFGSGTRLTVV.

V is TRBV11-2 and J is TRBJ1-4; D may be TRBD1 (5 bases). The CDR3 totals 15 residues. In germline, CDR1 is SGHAT, CDR2 FQNNGV. V was trimmed by 0 bases and J by 14 bases, leaving 19 bases between them. CDR3 in DNA: TGTGCCAGCAGCTTAGACCCGGGAGGCCCCGAGGGGCTGTTTTTT. It specifies CASSLDPGGPEGLFF.

The chain has TRBV28 and TRBJ2-1; D ambiguous. Trimming pared 3 bases from V and 10 bases from J, leaving 16 bases between. This CDR3 is built from 14 residues. Germline loops: CDR1 MDHEN, CDR2 SYDVKM. The CDR3 bases are TGTGCCAGCAGTTTTAGACAAGGGATGAGGGAGCAGTTCTTC. The encoded protein is CASSFRQGMREQFF.